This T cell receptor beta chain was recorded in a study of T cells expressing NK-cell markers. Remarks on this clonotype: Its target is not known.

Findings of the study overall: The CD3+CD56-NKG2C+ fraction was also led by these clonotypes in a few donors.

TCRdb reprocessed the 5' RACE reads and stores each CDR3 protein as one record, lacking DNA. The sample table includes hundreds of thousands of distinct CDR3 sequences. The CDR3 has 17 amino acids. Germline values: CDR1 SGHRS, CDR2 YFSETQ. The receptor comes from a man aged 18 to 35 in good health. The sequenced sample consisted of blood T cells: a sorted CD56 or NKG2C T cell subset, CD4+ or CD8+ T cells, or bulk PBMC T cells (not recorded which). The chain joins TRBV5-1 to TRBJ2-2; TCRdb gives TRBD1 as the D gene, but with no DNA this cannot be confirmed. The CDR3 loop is CASRYGRDGGTTGELFF.